The next 30 T cell receptor beta chains were all read from a single sample in a study of blood T cell repertoires in COVID-19. Produced via immunoSEQ multiplex PCR; TCRdb's table is partial and in-frame only. This sample carries roughly 220,000 clones, less than 90% of them seen once, and the ten largest clones take roughly 2.7%. Sequencing used PBMCs or T cells enriched from blood (not recorded which). These receptors all stem from a woman aged 25 to 39 who had recovered from COVID-19.

The chain has TRBV5-5 and TRBJ2-5, with 9 nucleotides matching TRBD1. Trimming removed 2 bases from V and 2 bases from J; junction bases left unmatched: 1. CDR1 and CDR2 (germline): SGHKS, YYEKEE (reference sequence). The CDR3 is made up of 14 amino acids. The CDR3 reads CASSLDRGQETQYF. The CDR3 DNA reads TGTGCCAGCAGCTTAGACAGGGGGCAAGAGACCCAGTACTTC.

The chain links TRBV7-9 to TRBJ2-7; D unclear. The CDR3 is 13 amino acids. Trimming took 5 bases from V and 6 from J, leaving 14 bases between them. The germline V gene encodes CDR1 SEHNR and CDR2 FQNEAQ (reference sequence). This CDR3 reads CASSLGGLSEQYF. DNA for the CDR3: TGTGCCAGCAGCCTAGGTGGGCTCAGCGAGCAGTACTTC.

Of note for this clone: Because the CDR3's place on the DNA is in doubt, the DNA is left out and the CDR3 is given as listed by TCRdb. The chain recombines TRBV11-1 with TRBJ2-4; the D call of TRBD2 is as the table states it, not checked on the DNA. The CDR3 comprises 15 residues, both ends counted. Germline lookup yields CDR1 SGHAT and CDR2 FQDESV (reference sequence). The CDR3 loop reads CASSTSGRTGNIQYF.

The genes are TRBV20-1 and TRBJ2-3; no clear D gene. The CDR3 loop spans 11 amino acids. V lost 6 bases and J 0 bases, leaving 4 bases between the germline ends. CDR1 and CDR2 (germline): DFQATT, SNEGSKA (reference sequence). CDR3 nucleotides: TGCAGTGCCCCTAGCACAGATACGCAGTATTTT. Translating it yields CSAPSTDTQYF.

The CDR3 protein is CASSVAAGKETQYF. The CDR3 region has the DNA TGTGCCAGCAGCGTAGCGGCGGGTAAAGAGACCCAGTACTTC. The chain combines TRBV9 with TRBJ2-5, with TRBD2 as a possible D gene (5 bases). This CDR3 has 14 amino acids. The V end lost 0 bases, the J end lost 3 bases, and 9 bases lay between the germline ends. Germline assignment: CDR1 SGDLS and CDR2 YYNGEE.

This chain links TRBV29-1 with TRBJ1-2, with D possibly being TRBD1 (6 bases). V was pared by 7 bases and J by 6 bases, with 18 bases between. This CDR3 spans 13 amino acids. Per germline, CDR1 SQVTM and CDR2 ANQGSEA. CDR3 coding DNA: TGCAGCGCCCCCGGGACATCCCTGAATGGCTACACCTTC. Protein sequence: CSAPGTSLNGYTF.

The genes are TRBV15 and TRBJ2-1; 8 bases line up with TRBD1. Germline V gene data show CDR1 as LNHNV and CDR2 as YYDKDF (reference sequence). J lost 7 bases, V lost 5 bases, and 7 bases had no gene match. The CDR3 totals 14 residues. For the CDR3, the DNA is TGTGCCACCAGCGTCCGGACAGGGACAAATGAGCAGTTCTTC. This translates into CATSVRTGTNEQFF.

The gene calls are TRBV3-1 (or the pseudogene TRBV3-2) and TRBJ2-3; D perhaps matches TRBD2 (7 bases). With 4 bases removed from V and 4 bases from J, the gap between germline ends came to 15 bases. This CDR3 is built from 15 residues. CDR1 and CDR2 from the germline V gene are LGHDT and YNNKEL (reference sequence). CDR3: CASSRGGGVADTQYF. The CDR3 DNA follows: TGTGCCAGCAGCCGGGGGGGCGGGGTTGCAGATACGCAGTATTTT.

The V call is TRBV6-2 or TRBV6-3, the J call TRBJ2-1; TRBD1 is a possible D gene (6 bases). CDR3 size: 10 residues. Germline V gene lookup returns CDR1 MNHEY and CDR2 SVGEGT. V was cut by 8 bases and J by 14 bases, with 13 bases left in between. CDR3 sequence: CASGRDKEFF. DNA of the CDR3: TGTGCCAGCGGCCGGGACAAGGAGTTCTTC.

This rearrangement joins TRBV7-9 to TRBJ2-6, with D unclear. The CDR3 length is 18 residues. Germline CDR1 and CDR2: SEHNR and FQNEAQ (reference sequence). Trimming took 4 bases from V and 4 from J, leaving 20 bases between them. The CDR3 loop is CASSSPVTTLSGANVLTF. CDR3 coding DNA: TGTGCCAGCAGCTCTCCCGTCACGACATTAAGCGGGGCCAACGTCCTGACTTTC.

V gene TRBV12-5 combines with J gene TRBJ2-2, with TRBD2 identical over 12 bases. Germline CDR1 LGHNT, CDR2 FRNRAP. Trimming at V came to 0 bases and at J to 1 base, leaving 3 bases not matched to a gene. There are 18 residues in the CDR3. The CDR3 DNA follows: TGTGCTAGTGGTTTGGTATGGGGACTAGCGGGGAACACCGGGGAGCTGTTTTTT. Residues: CASGLVWGLAGNTGELFF.

The chain recombines TRBV19 with TRBJ1-5; 9 bases fit TRBD1. The junction had 10 bases not matched to a gene; V was cut back by 0 bases and J by 7 bases. Germline lookup yields CDR1 LNHDA and CDR2 SQIVND (reference sequence). The length of the CDR3 is 17 residues. The CDR3 here is CASSIDRGQGLWQPQHF. The CDR3 DNA reads as TGTGCCAGTAGTATAGATCGGGGACAGGGACTTTGGCAGCCCCAGCATTTT.

This clone was seen a single time. This chain links TRBV19 with TRBJ2-7; 7 nucleotides line up with TRBD1. Germline V gene sequence: CDR1 LNHDA, CDR2 SQIVND (reference sequence). The length of the CDR3 is 15 residues. V lost 5 bases and J lost 4; bases outside the gene matches: 11. CDR3 sequence (DNA): TGTGCCAGTAGTGTACAGGGGTCCTCTTTGTACGAGCAGTACTTC. This sequence encodes CASSVQGSSLYEQYF.

The genes are TRBV7-2 and TRBJ2-1; 11 bases align to TRBD2. The CDR3 has 17 residues. V was pared by 5 bases and J by 4 bases, with 10 bases of the junction left unmatched. Germline V gene data show CDR1 as SGHTA and CDR2 as FQGNSA. The CDR3 bases are TGTGCCAGCAGCGATCCTCGACTAGCGGGAATTTACAATGAGCAGTTCTTC. This encodes CASSDPRLAGIYNEQFF.

The chain employs TRBV6-5 and TRBJ1-1; D is possibly TRBD1 (6 bases). This CDR3 has 14 amino acids. CDR1 is MNHEY and CDR2 is SVGAGI in the germline V gene. V lost 5 bases to trimming and J lost 4 bases, with 14 bases between them. CDR3 DNA: TGTGCCAGCAGTAACAGGGTTCCTGGCACTGAAGCTTTCTTT. Translation: CASSNRVPGTEAFF.

The chain couples TRBV6-5 to TRBJ2-5; TRBD1 might be the D (5 bases). CDR1 is MNHEY and CDR2 is SVGAGI in the germline V gene. V lost 10 bases, J lost 4 bases, and 10 bases lay in between. The CDR3 totals 11 residues. CDR3 amino acids: CATGQGETQYF. CDR3 nucleotide sequence: TGTGCCACCGGGCAGGGAGAGACCCAGTACTTC.

This clone appeared a few times. The chain combines TRBV27 with TRBJ1-1; 9 bases match TRBD1. This CDR3 spans 15 amino acids. J gave up 0 bases and V 5 bases, and 4 bases lay outside the gene matches. CDR1 MNHEY and CDR2 SMNVEV come from the germline V gene (reference sequence). CDR3 region: CASSHGQGMNTEAFF. DNA of the CDR3: TGTGCCAGCAGTCACGGACAGGGGATGAACACTGAAGCTTTCTTT.

This clone was seen only a few times. The chain uses TRBV5-6 and TRBJ2-7; no clear D. This CDR3 region has 13 residues. V was pared by 0 bases and J by 0 bases, with 4 bases between. The germline gives CDR1 SGHDT, CDR2 YYEEEE. The CDR3 DNA is TGTGCCAGCAGCTTGGCAAACTCCTACGAGCAGTACTTC. It is translated as CASSLANSYEQYF.

The V and J genes are TRBV11-1 and TRBJ2-1; 12 nucleotides line up with TRBD1. The CDR3 extends over 14 amino acids. J gave up 8 bases and V 4 bases, and 3 bases lay outside the gene matches. Germline CDR1 reads SGHAT; CDR2 reads FQDESV (reference sequence). CDR3 nucleotide sequence: TGTGCCAGCAGCTCGGGACAGGGGGCGGATGAGCAGTTCTTC. It codes for CASSSGQGADEQFF. Complete variable domain (other parts from reference TRBV11-1 and TRBJ2-1): EAEVAQSPRYKITEKSQAVAFWCDPISGHATLYWYRQILGQGPELLVQFQDESVVDDSQLPKDRFSAERLKGVDSTLKIQPAELGDSAMYLCASSSGQGADEQFFGPGTRLTVL.

The chain uses TRBV19 and TRBJ2-3, with a tentative D call TRBD2 (5 bases). V was shortened by 4 bases and J by 1 base, with 12 bases between the two germline ends. The V gene's germline CDR1 is LNHDA and CDR2 SQIVND (reference sequence). This CDR3 spans 15 amino acids. The CDR3 loop reads CASSTLASRTDTQYF. Written as DNA, the CDR3 is TGTGCCAGTAGTACTCTAGCATCTCGCACAGATACGCAGTATTTT.

By its share, this clone is medium-sized (0.01 to 0.1%). The rearrangement uses TRBV6-5 and TRBJ1-5; D is uncertain. Germline V lookup: CDR1 MNHEY, CDR2 SVGAGI. CDR3 length equals 13 residues. V dropped 9 bases and J dropped 7 bases, with 16 bases sitting between them. As DNA, the CDR3 is TGTGCCAGGTACCGGGGTATGATCCAGCCCCAGCATTTT. As protein: CARYRGMIQPQHF.

The chain carries TRBV19 and TRBJ1-1; unclear D gene. This CDR3 has 18 amino acids. CDR1 is LNHDA and CDR2 is SQIVND in the germline V gene (reference sequence). V lost 5 bases and J lost 0, with 22 bases in between. Written as DNA, the CDR3 is TGTGCCAGTAGTTTCTCTGGTTCGGGCGTCGGGGTGAACACTGAAGCTTTCTTT. Translated, it gives CASSFSGSGVGVNTEAFF.

The chain couples TRBV7-8 to TRBJ1-1; TRBD1 agrees at 9 bases. Per germline, CDR1 SGHVS and CDR2 FQNEAQ. There are 12 residues in the CDR3. Germline trimming cut 7 bases from V and 4 bases from J; bases unmatched to any gene: 1. In DNA form, the CDR3 reads TGTGCCAGCAAACAGGGGGCCACTGAAGCTTTCTTT. It translates to CASKQGATEAFF. The full variable domain, with the rest looked up from reference TRBV7-8 and TRBJ1-1, is GAGVSQSPRYKVAKRGQDVALRCDPISGHVSLFWYQQALGQGPEFLTYFQNEAQLDKSGLPSDRFFAERPEGSVSTLKIQRTQQEDSAVYLCASKQGATEAFFGQGTRLTVV.

As concerns this clone: An end of the junction differs from the germline gene, which may be a read error. This chain links TRBV11-3 with TRBJ2-5, with TRBD2 matching over 8 bases. Germline loops: CDR1 SGHNT, CDR2 YENEEA. CDR3 length: 15 amino acids. CDR3 loop: CASSLTGTSQETQYF. CDR3 coding DNA: TGTGCCAGCAGCCTCACCGGGACTAGTCAAGAGACTCAGTACTTC.

This sequence joins TRBV6-2 or TRBV6-3 and TRBJ2-7; possibly TRBD2 for D (5 bases). Germline values: CDR1 MNHEY, CDR2 SVGEGT. The CDR3 spans 12 residues. Trimming cost V 2 bases and J 7 bases, with 9 bases left between them. The CDR3 DNA is TGTGCCAGCAGTTACCGCCCGGGGGAGCAGTACTTC. This sequence encodes CASSYRPGEQYF.

This chain joins TRBV7-3 and TRBJ2-3; 10 bases fit TRBD1. The CDR3 has 16 amino acids. Germline V gives CDR1 SGHTA, CDR2 FQGTGA. The V gene end was trimmed by 5 bases and the J gene end by 0 bases; junction bases not matched to a gene: 5. DNA for the CDR3: TGTGCCAGCAGCCTTGGGACAGGGGCTAGCACAGATACGCAGTATTTT. Protein product: CASSLGTGASTDTQYF.

The chain carries TRBV2 and TRBJ1-5; TRBD1 is a possible D gene (6 bases). Germline CDR1 SNHLY, CDR2 FYNNEI. With 0 bases removed from V and 6 bases from J, the gap between germline ends came to 12 bases. This CDR3 has 15 residues. CDR3 DNA: TGTGCCAGCAGTGAAGCTCCAACAGGGTCTCAGCCCCAGCATTTT. Translating it yields CASSEAPTGSQPQHF.

Concerning this clone itself: This CDR3 is also generated by other DNA sequences in the sample. The chain uses TRBV5-1 and TRBJ2-7; 10 bases map to TRBD1. The V gene's germline CDR1 is SGHRS and CDR2 YFSETQ. Trimming took 3 bases from V and 2 from J; bases not matched to a gene: 2. The CDR3 length is 14 residues. The CDR3 is CASSSGTGAYEQYF. Written as DNA, the CDR3 is TGCGCCAGCAGCTCCGGGACAGGGGCCTACGAGCAGTACTTC. Full variable domain (outside the CDR3, taken from reference TRBV5-1 and TRBJ2-7): KAGVTQTPRYLIKTRGQQVTLSCSPISGHRSVSWYQQTPGQGLQFLFEYFSETQRNKGNFPGRFSGRQFSNSRSEMNVSTLELGDSALYLCASSSGTGAYEQYFGPGTRLTVT.

The V and J genes are TRBV15 and TRBJ2-7; 7 nucleotides line up with TRBD2. The CDR3 covers 17 residues. Looked up from germline, CDR1 is LNHNV and CDR2 is YYDKDF (reference sequence). Trimming at V came to 0 bases and at J to 1 base, leaving 9 bases not matched to a gene. The CDR3 DNA reads TGTGCCACCAGCAGAGACGGGGGGAGGCGGAATTCCTACGAGCAGTACTTC. Translated: CATSRDGGRRNSYEQYF.

V gene TRBV19 combines with J gene TRBJ1-5; 9 bases match TRBD1. CDR3 length: 14 residues. Germline V CDR1 and CDR2: LNHDA, SQIVND (reference sequence). Trimming at V came to 4 bases and at J to 7 bases, leaving 5 bases not matched to a gene. The chain's CDR3 is CASSRTGGTQPQHF. For the CDR3, the DNA is TGTGCCAGTAGTAGAACAGGGGGCACGCAGCCCCAGCATTTT.